This note documents a single TCR beta chain sequence. Profiling relied on immunoSEQ multiplex PCR, and the TCRdb table lists in-frame clones only, not all of them. The sample shows about 270,000 clones, more than 75% of them seen only once. This entry belongs to a study of blood T cell repertoires in COVID-19. CDR3 length equals 13 residues. V dropped 5 bases and J dropped 11 bases, with 18 bases sitting between them. The germline gives CDR1 SGHAT, CDR2 FQNNGV. The V and J genes are TRBV11-2 and TRBJ1-2; D possibly corresponds to TRBD1 (5 bases). Sequencing used peripheral blood. This receptor was obtained from a man aged 40-50 years with active or convalescent COVID-19. The CDR3 sequence is CASSLGLQEGYTF. CDR3 nucleotides: TGTGCCAGCAGCCTCGGCTTACAGGAAGGTTACACCTTC. Supplemented by reference TRBV11-2 and TRBJ1-2, the full variable domain reads EAGVAQSPRYKIIEKRQSVAFWCNPISGHATLYWYQQILGQGPKLLIQFQNNGVVDDSQLPKDRFSAERLKGVDSTLKIQPAKLEDSAVYLCASSLGLQEGYTFGSGTRLTVV.